These 21 T cell receptor beta chains originate from one sample sequenced in a study of human T cells and chemical hapten exposure. As to time point: pre-sensitization, week 0. Indicated treatment: therapeutic diphenylcyclopropenone sensitization with weekly scalp DPC. MiXCR was run by TCRdb on the RACE reads, yielding one entry per CDR3 protein. The sample records more than 300,000 distinct CDR3 sequences, approximately 5.8% being singletons. The sample here was whole blood, taken in connection with sensitization to the hapten diphenylcyclopropenone (DPC). These receptors were obtained from a woman aged 18-29 years with alopecia areata. Some clones in this sample may be carry-over from other donors' samples.

This clonotype was counted a few times. The chain couples TRBV5-1 to TRBJ2-3; 9 nucleotides line up with TRBD1. Losses at the gene ends were 4 bases for V and 3 bases for J; bases not matched to a gene: 6. The CDR3 totals 15 residues. Germline V lookup: CDR1 SGHRS, CDR2 YFSETQ. The chain's CDR3 is CASSRRDRETDTQYF. CDR3 bases: TGCGCCAGCAGCCGCCGGGACAGGGAGACAGATACGCAGTATTTT.

This clonotype was found a few times. This chain joins TRBV4-2 and TRBJ2-3; D is unresolved. V dropped 1 base and J dropped 6 bases, with 11 bases sitting between them. This CDR3 region has 14 residues. Germline loops: CDR1 LGHNA, CDR2 YNFKEQ. The chain's CDR3 is CASSQVSRGDTQYF. The CDR3 bases are TGTGCCAGCAGCCAAGTCTCCCGAGGCGATACGCAGTATTTT.

There are many counts of this clonotype. V is TRBV4-1 and J is TRBJ1-5; D uncertain. The CDR3 covers 12 residues. Trimming took 5 bases from V and 7 from J, leaving 9 bases between them. Germline lookup yields CDR1 MGHRA and CDR2 YSYEKL. The CDR3 reads CASSGKDQPQHF. CDR3 in DNA: TGCGCCAGCAGCGGAAAGGACCAGCCCCAGCATTTT.

This clonotype was found many times. This chain links TRBV27 with TRBJ2-3; 8 nucleotides agree with TRBD1. With V trimmed by 2 bases and J by 2 bases, 9 bases remained unmatched. Germline lookup yields CDR1 MNHEY and CDR2 SMNVEV (reference sequence). This CDR3 contains 17 residues. The CDR3, as DNA: TGTGCCAGCAGTTTAACCGGACAGGGTATTTACACAGATACGCAGTATTTT. Its protein product is CASSLTGQGIYTDTQYF.

The chain uses TRBV4-1 and TRBJ1-6; a weak D match, TRBD1 (6 bases). CDR1 is MGHRA and CDR2 is YSYEKL in the germline V gene. Deletions cut 0 bases from V and 9 bases from J, with 15 bases between. The CDR3 totals 16 residues. The CDR3 region is CASSQDGGGRASPLHF. CDR3 sequence (DNA): TGCGCCAGCAGCCAAGATGGGGGGGGCAGGGCTTCACCCCTCCACTTT.

V is TRBV6-2 or TRBV6-3 and J is TRBJ2-7; 8 bases are shared with TRBD2. The CDR3 spans 16 residues. V shed 3 bases, J shed 2 bases, and the junction held 9 bases outside the gene matches. The germline CDR1 and CDR2 sequences are MNHEY and SVGEGT. CDR3 sequence: CASSYYGGSGTYEQYF. Written as DNA, the CDR3 is TGTGCCAGCAGTTATTACGGTGGTAGCGGGACCTACGAGCAGTACTTC.

The chain is built from TRBV6-5 and TRBJ1-3; D unclear. The CDR3 length is 14 residues. V lost 7 bases to trimming and J lost 8 bases, with 18 bases between them. CDR1 is MNHEY, CDR2 SVGAGI, per germline. CDR3 amino acids: CASMGFQGLDTIYF. CDR3 in DNA: TGTGCCAGCATGGGCTTTCAAGGGCTGGACACCATATATTTT.

The CDR3 region is CASSPDFYNSPLHF. The CDR3, as DNA: TGTGCCAGCAGCCCGGACTTTTATAATTCACCCCTCCACTTT. The chain joins TRBV6-5 to TRBJ1-6; D ambiguous. The germline V gene has CDR1 MNHEY and CDR2 SVGAGI. The V and J ends lost 6 bases and 4 bases respectively, with 10 bases between them. CDR3 length equals 14 residues.

The table lists this clonotype with a few counts. This chain joins TRBV7-8 and TRBJ2-5; D might be TRBD1 or TRBD2, each matching 5 bases. V dropped 1 base and J dropped 4 bases, with 10 bases sitting between them. The CDR3 consists of 14 residues. Germline values: CDR1 SGHVS, CDR2 FQNEAQ. CDR3 residues: CASSLGSGRETQYF. The CDR3 nucleotides are TGTGCCAGCAGCTTAGGGTCAGGGAGAGAGACCCAGTACTTC.

This clonotype was detected ten times or more. Here the CDR3 reads CASKHRGDTEAFF. CDR3 coding DNA: TGCGCCAGCAAGCACAGAGGGGACACTGAAGCTTTCTTT. The gene calls are TRBV5-1 and TRBJ1-1; perhaps TRBD1 as D (5 bases). The CDR3 contains 13 residues. In germline, CDR1 is SGHRS, CDR2 YFSETQ. V lost 6 bases to trimming and J lost 3 bases, with 12 bases between them.

This clonotype occurred many times. This chain joins TRBV6-2 or TRBV6-3 and TRBJ2-3; 7 nucleotides match TRBD2. Germline-derived CDR1 and CDR2 are MNHEY and SVGEGT. The CDR3 covers 16 residues. The V segment lost 2 bases and the J segment 2 bases; nucleotides outside the gene matches: 7. The DNA for the CDR3 is TGTGCCAGCAGTTACGGGGATAGCGGGCCCACAGATACGCAGTATTTT. Translation gives CASSYGDSGPTDTQYF.

This clonotype was seen only a few times. V gene TRBV25-1 combines with J gene TRBJ2-7, with 8 bases aligning to TRBD2. The CDR3 contains 15 residues. J was trimmed by 3 bases and V by 6 bases; bases with no gene match: 10. Germline V gene lookup returns CDR1 MGHDK and CDR2 SYGVNS. CDR3 DNA sequence: TGTGCCAGCAGCGCCAGCGGGAGTGGCAACTACGAGCAGTACTTC. This encodes CASSASGSGNYEQYF.

This clonotype was detected only a few times. This sequence joins TRBV4-3 and TRBJ1-4; D gene ambiguous. This CDR3 region has 18 residues. V was trimmed by 2 bases and J by 7 bases, leaving 23 bases between them. In germline, CDR1 is LGHNA, CDR2 YSLEER. CDR3 region: CASSQLILLDLESEKLFF. CDR3 nucleotides: TGCGCCAGCAGCCAACTTATCCTGCTGGACCTTGAAAGTGAAAAACTGTTTTTT.

This clonotype was found a few times. The chain has TRBV3-1 and TRBJ1-1, with a possible D match to TRBD1 (5 bases). CDR3 length: 15 residues. Germline CDR1 is LGHDT and CDR2 is YNNKEL (reference sequence). Trimming left V 0 bases short and J 3 bases short, with 11 bases between. CDR3 residues: CASSQENRPDTEAFF. DNA of the CDR3: TGTGCCAGCAGCCAAGAGAACAGGCCGGACACTGAAGCTTTCTTT.

The J gene is TRBJ2-6, the V gene TRBV7-2, with D tentatively TRBD1 (5 bases). The ends were cut back, 5 bases at V and 0 bases at J, with 8 bases in the middle. CDR1 and CDR2 (germline): SGHTA, FQGNSA. The CDR3 is 15 residues long. The CDR3 sequence: CASSQDNSGANVLTF. The DNA for the CDR3 is TGTGCCAGCAGCCAGGACAACTCTGGGGCCAACGTCCTGACTTTC.

This chain joins TRBV20-1 and TRBJ2-1; no definite D call. Germline V CDR1 and CDR2: DFQATT, SNEGSKA (reference sequence). The germline V and J ends were trimmed by 5 bases and 1 base, with 15 bases remaining between them. This CDR3 contains 15 residues. The CDR3 region has the DNA TGCAGTGCTGTCCCCCCCGCGCTATCCTACAATGAGCAGTTCTTC. Its translation: CSAVPPALSYNEQFF.

This clonotype was detected many times. The chain uses TRBV20-1 and TRBJ2-3; 14 bases fit TRBD2. CDR1 and CDR2 (germline): DFQATT, SNEGSKA (reference sequence). The CDR3 loop spans 17 amino acids. Trimming at V came to 2 bases and at J to 6 bases, leaving 10 bases not matched to a gene. As DNA, the CDR3 is TGCAGTGCTAGAAACCTCGGACTAGCGGGGGGCCCCGATACGCAGTATTTT. This translates into CSARNLGLAGGPDTQYF.

This clonotype was counted many times. V gene TRBV28 combines with J gene TRBJ2-3; D is undetermined. Germline V gene sequence: CDR1 MDHEN, CDR2 SYDVKM. V lost 3 bases and J lost 1, with 8 bases in between. This CDR3 region has 14 residues. This CDR3 reads CASSLSLRTDTQYF. CDR3 DNA sequence: TGTGCCAGCAGTTTGTCCTTGCGCACAGATACGCAGTATTTT.

This clonotype was seen a few times. The J gene is TRBJ2-7, the V gene TRBV12-3 or TRBV12-4; D remains unclear. V dropped 5 bases and J dropped 5 bases, with 10 bases sitting between them. The CDR3 consists of 12 residues. The CDR3 sequence is CASSPSWNEQYF. CDR3 DNA: TGTGCCAGCAGTCCAAGTTGGAACGAGCAGTACTTC.

This clonotype was observed a handful of times. This rearrangement joins TRBV7-2 to TRBJ2-7, with D possibly TRBD1 on 5 matching bases. The V and J ends lost 1 base and 4 bases respectively, with 11 bases between them. CDR3 length: 14 amino acids. The germline V gene encodes CDR1 SGHTA and CDR2 FQGNSA. CDR3 amino acids: CASSLVARAYEQYF. CDR3 DNA: TGTGCCAGCAGCTTAGTTGCCAGGGCGTACGAGCAGTACTTC.

This clonotype has more than one count but fewer than ten. The genes are TRBV12-5 and TRBJ2-3; 7 bases map to TRBD2. Germline CDR1 reads LGHNT; CDR2 reads FRNRAP. With 6 bases clipped from V and 3 bases from J, the junction kept 15 bases outside the gene matches. The CDR3 spans 17 residues. This chain's CDR3 is CASGFGRDSNKTDTQYF. CDR3 bases: TGTGCTAGTGGGTTTGGGAGGGACTCGAACAAAACAGATACGCAGTATTTT.